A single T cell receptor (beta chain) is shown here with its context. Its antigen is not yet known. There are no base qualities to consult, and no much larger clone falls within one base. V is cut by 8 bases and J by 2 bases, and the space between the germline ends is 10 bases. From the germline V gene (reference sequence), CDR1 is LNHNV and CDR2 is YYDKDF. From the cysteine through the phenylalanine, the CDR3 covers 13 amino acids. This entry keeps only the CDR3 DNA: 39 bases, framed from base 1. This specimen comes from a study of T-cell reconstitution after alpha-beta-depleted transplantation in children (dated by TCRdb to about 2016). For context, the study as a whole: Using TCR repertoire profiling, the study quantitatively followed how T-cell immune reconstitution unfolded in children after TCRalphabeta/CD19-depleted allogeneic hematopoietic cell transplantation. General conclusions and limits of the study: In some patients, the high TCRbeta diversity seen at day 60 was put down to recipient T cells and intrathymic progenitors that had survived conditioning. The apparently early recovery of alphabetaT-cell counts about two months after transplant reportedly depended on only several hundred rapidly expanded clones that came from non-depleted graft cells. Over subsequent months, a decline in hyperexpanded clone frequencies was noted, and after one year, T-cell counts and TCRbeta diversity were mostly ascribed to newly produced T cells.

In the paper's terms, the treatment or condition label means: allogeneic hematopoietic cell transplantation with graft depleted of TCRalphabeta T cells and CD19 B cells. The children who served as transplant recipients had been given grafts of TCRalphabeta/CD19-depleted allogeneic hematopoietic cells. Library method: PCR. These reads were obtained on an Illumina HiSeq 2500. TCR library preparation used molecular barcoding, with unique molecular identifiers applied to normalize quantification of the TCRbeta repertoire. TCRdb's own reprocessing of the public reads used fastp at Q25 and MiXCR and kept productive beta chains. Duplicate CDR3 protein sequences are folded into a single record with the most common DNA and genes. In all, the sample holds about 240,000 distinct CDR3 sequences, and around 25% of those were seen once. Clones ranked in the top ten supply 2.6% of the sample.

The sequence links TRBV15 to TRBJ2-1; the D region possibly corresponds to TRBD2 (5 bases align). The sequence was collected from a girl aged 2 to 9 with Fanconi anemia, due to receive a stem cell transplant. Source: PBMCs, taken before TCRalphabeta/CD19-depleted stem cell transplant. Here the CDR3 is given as CATEGGPYNEQFF. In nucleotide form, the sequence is TGTGCCACCGAGGGCGGCCCCTACAATGAGCAGTTCTTC.